This T cell receptor beta chain was obtained from a study of technical replicates of blood from several donors. Produced via immunoSEQ multiplex PCR; TCRdb's table is partial and in-frame only. Here the sample spans tens of thousands of clones, almost 97% being singletons. V lost 8 bases and J 0 bases, leaving 10 bases between the germline ends. Germline assignment: CDR1 MNHEY and CDR2 SMNVEV (reference sequence). The CDR3 extends over 13 amino acids. The chain joins TRBV27 to TRBJ1-1; D is unclear. This receptor was identified in a human donor in good health. Sequenced material: T cells isolated from PBMCs. CDR3 coding DNA: TGTGCCAGCGGCTGGGCATTGAACACTGAAGCTTTCTTT. Amino acids: CASGWALNTEAFF.